Detailed here is one TCR beta chain. This entry comes from a study of blood T cell repertoires in COVID-19. On the study more broadly: Samples of COVID-19 (acute and convalescent) were obtained from the United States, Italy and Spain.

Germline V gives CDR1 MNHEY, CDR2 SVGAGI. The CDR3 sequence is 13 residues long. Between the trimmed V and J ends, which lost 8 bases and 0 bases, there was a span of 11 bases. Study members were between about 18 and 95 years old and lived in roughly 24 US regions. Per the original data handling: Reference gene primers were amplified, and this amplification served to estimate nucleated cell counts. Only in-frame clones appear in the TCRdb table, and some are missing; sequencing was by immunoSEQ multiplex PCR. V, J and clone size are taken as reported in that table, and D and trimming were inferred from the DNA itself. The table records roughly 430,000 clones, nearly 90% of them present only once.

The sequenced sample was PBMCs or T cells enriched from blood (not recorded which). This TCR was sampled from a woman aged 40-49 years with acute COVID-19. The chain links TRBV6-5 to TRBJ2-7, with D possibly matching TRBD2 (5 bases). The CDR3 protein is CASSQDSSYEQYF. For the CDR3, the DNA is TGTGCCAGCTCCCAGGACTCCTCCTACGAGCAGTACTTC.